A single sample gave rise to the 8 T cell receptor beta chains below, sequenced in a study of blood T cell repertoires in COVID-19. TCRdb's copy holds only in-frame clones and misses some; the assay was immunoSEQ multiplex PCR. Of some 170,000 clones detected, roughly 76% appear once; the ten largest clones hold around 10%. The source material was peripheral blood. The receptors derive from a woman aged 40 to 50 with COVID-19, enrolled during active disease.

The gene calls are TRBV18 and TRBJ2-1, with TRBD2 identical over 13 bases. V shed 1 base, J shed 7 bases, and the junction held 4 bases outside the gene matches. The CDR3 extends over 16 amino acids. From germline, CDR1 is KGHSH and CDR2 LQKENI. The CDR3 coding sequence is TGTGCCAGCTCACCACAACTAGCGGGGGGGCGAAATGAGCAGTTCTTC. Translation: CASSPQLAGGRNEQFF.

For this clone: One end of the junction does not line up with germline, which may come from a read error. This chain links TRBV2 with TRBJ1-2, with 8 positions matching TRBD1. Germline V gene data show CDR1 as SNHLY and CDR2 as FYNNEI. The CDR3 totals 13 residues. The DNA for the CDR3 is TGTGCCAGCAGGGAAGACAGGGGATTAGGCTACACCTTC. Translating gives CASREDRGLGYTF.

The chain uses TRBV10-2 and TRBJ1-5, with D possibly being TRBD1 (5 bases). The CDR3 extends over 13 amino acids. Per the germline V gene, CDR1 is WSHSY and CDR2 is SAAADI. The V end lost 6 bases, the J end lost 7 bases, and 13 bases lay between the germline ends. The DNA for the CDR3 is TGCGCCAGCAGCCTACAGGACACCCAGCCCCAGCATTTT. It specifies CASSLQDTQPQHF.

This clone occurred many times. The gene calls are TRBV5-1 and TRBJ1-2; D uncertain. CDR1 is SGHRS, CDR2 YFSETQ, per germline. V gave up 2 bases and J gave up 0 bases, with 5 bases separating them. The CDR3 totals 13 residues. Written as DNA, the CDR3 is TGCGCCAGCAGCTTATTAGCTAACTATGGCTACACCTTC. Amino acid sequence: CASSLLANYGYTF. Complete variable domain (other parts from reference TRBV5-1 and TRBJ1-2): KAGVTQTPRYLIKTRGQQVTLSCSPISGHRSVSWYQQTPGQGLQFLFEYFSETQRNKGNFPGRFSGRQFSNSRSEMNVSTLELGDSALYLCASSLLANYGYTFGSGTRLTVV.

The CDR3 loop reads CASSIGTTLFF. The DNA for the CDR3 is TGTGCCAGTAGTATAGGGACTACGCTCTTCTTT. This chain links TRBV19 with TRBJ1-1; D unclear. Germline loops: CDR1 LNHDA, CDR2 SQIVND (reference sequence). V was clipped by 1 base and J by 14 bases, with 11 bases between them. The CDR3 loop spans 11 amino acids.

This clone was observed many times. The genes are TRBV4-1 and TRBJ2-1; no clear D. The V end lost 4 bases, the J end lost 10 bases, and 8 bases lay between the germline ends. This CDR3 has 11 amino acids. Germline V CDR1 and CDR2: MGHRA, YSYEKL. The CDR3, as DNA: TGCGCCAGCAGCCTTTTTGAGGAGCAGTTCTTC. Translation: CASSLFEEQFF.

The count of this clone is one. The same CDR3 also results from other DNA sequences found in this sample. The chain recombines TRBV5-6 with TRBJ2-4; D possibly corresponds to TRBD1 (5 bases). This CDR3 has 14 residues. The germline CDR1 and CDR2 sequences are SGHDT and YYEEEE. Trimming pared 1 base from V and 0 bases from J, leaving 5 bases between. DNA of the CDR3: TGTGCCAGCAGCTTGAGGGGAGCCAAAAACATTCAGTACTTC. Protein sequence: CASSLRGAKNIQYF. Looking up the rest from reference TRBV5-6 and TRBJ2-4 gives the full variable domain: DAGVTQSPTHLIKTRGQQVTLRCSPKSGHDTVSWYQQALGQGPQFIFQYYEEEERQRGNFPDRFSGHQFPNYSSELNVNALLLGDSALYLCASSLRGAKNIQYFGAGTRLSVL.

The V gene is TRBV2, the J gene TRBJ1-5, with 9 bases fitting TRBD1. The V and J ends lost 5 bases and 6 bases, in that order; junction bases with no gene match: 5. CDR3 length equals 14 residues. The germline V gene has CDR1 SNHLY and CDR2 FYNNEI. The CDR3 spells CASSQGQGRQPQHF. CDR3 coding DNA: TGTGCCAGCAGTCAAGGACAGGGGCGTCAGCCCCAGCATTTT.